What follows are 23 T cell receptor beta chains derived from one specimen sequenced in a study of shared clonotypes between healthy human individuals (TCRdb year 2020). Library construction relied on the immunoSEQ multiplex PCR assay. The immuneACCESS repertoire file appears here via TCRdb, limited to in-frame rearrangements. These files lack a portion of the clones; in checked studies, under half of the deficit traces to unresolved V genes, and the cause of the others is not known. The table for this sample lists approximately 2.5 million clones; approximately 93% of them were counted only once. The top ten hold about 0.39% of the sample. The sample was naive CD4+ T cells from PBMCs. According to the study, the label for this sample's cell subset or site signals: CD45RA+ positively selected. These receptors were collected from a man between 18 and 29 years old in good health. Some clones in this sample may be carry-over from other donors' samples.

The V and J genes are TRBV7-3 and TRBJ1-5; D ambiguous. Per germline, CDR1 SGHTA and CDR2 FQGTGA. This CDR3 is 15 amino acids long. The V end lost 2 bases, the J end lost 0 bases, and 8 bases lay between the germline ends. CDR3 sequence: CASSLSADSNQPQHF. CDR3 bases: TGTGCCAGCAGCTTATCGGCGGATAGCAATCAGCCCCAGCATTTT. The entire variable domain, with the rest obtained from reference TRBV7-3 and TRBJ1-5, is as follows: GAGVSQTPSNKVTEKGKYVELRCDPISGHTALYWYRQSLGQGPEFLIYFQGTGAADDSGLPNDRFFAVRPEGSVSTLKIQRTERGDSAVYLCASSLSADSNQPQHFGDGTRLSIL.

The chain links TRBV25-1 to TRBJ2-4, with D unclear. V lost 9 bases and J 3 bases, leaving 12 bases between the germline ends. The length of the CDR3 is 13 residues. Germline V CDR1 and CDR2: MGHDK, SYGVNS. Here the CDR3 reads CASVPNNKNIQYF. The DNA for the CDR3 is TGTGCCAGTGTGCCCAACAACAAAAACATTCAGTACTTC. The whole variable domain, filled in from reference TRBV25-1 and TRBJ2-4, reads EADIYQTPRYLVIGTGKKITLECSQTMGHDKMYWYQQDPGMELHLIHYSYGVNSTEKGDLSSESTVSRIRTEHFPLTLESARPSHTSQYLCASVPNNKNIQYFGAGTRLSVL.

The chain employs TRBV27 and TRBJ2-1, with 16 nucleotides matching TRBD2. The germline V gene encodes CDR1 MNHEY and CDR2 SMNVEV (reference sequence). The CDR3 loop spans 19 amino acids. V shed 0 bases, J shed 2 bases, and the junction held 4 bases outside the gene matches. In nucleotides, the CDR3 is TGTGCCAGCAGTTTATCGGGGACTAGCGGGAGGGCCACCTACAATGAGCAGTTCTTC. Translation: CASSLSGTSGRATYNEQFF.

The chain employs TRBV2 and TRBJ1-2, with 9 bases fitting TRBD1. The CDR3 length is 15 residues. V gave up 0 bases and J gave up 3 bases; unmatched junction bases: 2. CDR1 and CDR2 (germline): SNHLY, FYNNEI. CDR3 protein: CASSEAGTGYYGYTF. The CDR3 bases are TGTGCCAGCAGTGAAGCCGGGACAGGGTACTATGGCTACACCTTC.

The V gene is TRBV15, the J gene TRBJ2-2, with D possibly being TRBD2 (6 bases). The CDR3 has 18 residues. CDR1 and CDR2 (germline): LNHNV, YYDKDF (reference sequence). The V end lost 1 base, the J end lost 2 bases, and 17 bases lay between the germline ends. The CDR3 region is CATSRGVGEVGNTGELFF. The CDR3 nucleotides read TGTGCCACCAGCAGAGGAGTCGGGGAGGTCGGTAACACCGGGGAGCTGTTTTTT.

DNA of the CDR3: TGTGCCAGCAGCGAAGGTTATGGGCAGTTCTTC. Translation: CASSEGYGQFF. The chain carries TRBV4-2 and TRBJ2-1, with no clear D. V was cut by 5 bases and J by 12 bases, with 11 bases left in between. This CDR3 has 11 amino acids. Germline values: CDR1 LGHNA, CDR2 YNFKEQ.

The V call is TRBV7-3, the J call TRBJ2-1; 9 nucleotides agree with TRBD1. CDR1 SGHTA and CDR2 FQGTGA come from the germline V gene. V lost 4 bases to trimming and J lost 5 bases; unmatched junction nucleotides: 9. The CDR3 is 16 amino acids. The CDR3 DNA follows: TGTGCCAGCAGCTCCTCCGGGACAGGGATCAACAATGAGCAGTTCTTC. Translated, it gives CASSSSGTGINNEQFF.

A single count supports this clone. V gene TRBV28 combines with J gene TRBJ2-5; D is ambiguous. Germline V gene data show CDR1 as MDHEN and CDR2 as SYDVKM. Trimming pared 2 bases from V and 1 base from J, leaving 11 bases between. The CDR3 has 15 amino acids. CDR3 in amino acids: CASSLVPSLQETQYF. CDR3 DNA: TGTGCCAGCAGTTTAGTGCCTAGTCTCCAAGAGACCCAGTACTTC.

The rearrangement joins TRBV20-1 to TRBJ2-7, with D maybe TRBD1 (5 bases). CDR3 length: 10 residues. Per germline, CDR1 DFQATT and CDR2 SNEGSKA (reference sequence). CDR3 protein: CRVWGCQQYF. The CDR3 region has the DNA TGCAGGGTTTGGGGCTGCCAGCAGTACTTC.

V is TRBV2 and J is TRBJ1-4; D is ambiguous. Trimming took off 4 bases at V and 7 bases at J, with 13 bases between the two ends. Germline V gene lookup returns CDR1 SNHLY and CDR2 FYNNEI. The CDR3 spans 14 residues. CDR3 sequence (DNA): TGTGCCAGCAGTGGAAGGCGGGGAGGTGAAAAACTGTTTTTT. It translates to CASSGRRGGEKLFF.

The V call is TRBV14, the J call TRBJ2-1; D perhaps matches TRBD2 (6 bases). V was shortened by 6 bases and J by 7 bases, with 19 bases between the two germline ends. This CDR3 has 15 residues. Germline CDR1 SGHDN, CDR2 FVKESK. CDR3 sequence reads: CASRPSRELVNEQFF. The CDR3 region has the DNA TGTGCCAGCAGACCAAGCCGGGAGCTAGTTAATGAGCAGTTCTTC.

This chain uses TRBV16 with TRBJ2-7, with no clear D. The germline V gene has CDR1 KGHSY and CDR2 FQNENV. The CDR3 is 15 amino acids. V was clipped by 2 bases and J by 5 bases, with 16 bases between them. Here the CDR3 reads CASSQQGRAWDEQYF. The CDR3, as DNA: TGTGCCAGCAGCCAACAAGGACGGGCATGGGACGAGCAGTACTTC.

J is TRBJ2-5 and V is TRBV29-1; TRBD2 matches at 8 bases. Per germline, CDR1 SQVTM and CDR2 ANQGSEA. The junction had 9 bases not matched to a gene; V was cut back by 7 bases and J by 5 bases. The CDR3 spans 13 residues. The CDR3 DNA reads TGCAGCGCCCGACGGGGGGGGACGGAGACCCAGTACTTC. Protein sequence: CSARRGGTETQYF.

The gene calls are TRBV5-6 and TRBJ2-2, with 7 bases matching TRBD2. J was trimmed by 6 bases and V by 1 base; bases with no gene match: 9. Germline lookup yields CDR1 SGHDT and CDR2 YYEEEE. The CDR3 has 16 residues. Here the CDR3 reads CASSLLGGSLAGELFF. The CDR3 DNA is TGTGCCAGCAGCTTGTTGGGAGGGAGTCTTGCCGGGGAGCTGTTTTTT.

Concerning this clone itself: In the same sample, other DNA sequences code for this CDR3. The chain combines TRBV18 with TRBJ2-7; tentative D call: TRBD2 (5 bases). The V gene lost 0 bases and the J gene lost 3 bases, with 6 bases spanning the gap. CDR3 length equals 13 residues. Germline V gives CDR1 KGHSH, CDR2 LQKENI. DNA for the CDR3: TGTGCCAGCTCACCACCAGGGAGCTACGAGCAGTACTTC. As protein: CASSPPGSYEQYF. Drawing the rest from reference TRBV18 and TRBJ2-7, the complete variable domain is NAGVMQNPRHLVRRRGQEARLRCSPMKGHSHVYWYRQLPEEGLKFMVYLQKENIIDESGMPKERFSAEFPKEGPSILRIQQVVRGDSAAYFCASSPPGSYEQYFGPGTRLTVT.

CDR3 bases: TGCGCCAGCAGCCAAGTCTTGGAGAATCTTGAGACCCAGTACTTC. Translation: CASSQVLENLETQYF. The chain uses TRBV4-1 and TRBJ2-5; D is undetermined. The germline V gene encodes CDR1 MGHRA and CDR2 YSYEKL. The CDR3 spans 15 residues. V lost 1 base and J 5 bases, leaving 14 bases between the germline ends.

V and J are TRBV4-3 and TRBJ2-2; TRBD1 is a possible D gene (6 bases). With 0 bases removed from V and 0 bases from J, the gap between germline ends came to 14 bases. The CDR3 length is 18 residues. CDR1 and CDR2 from the germline V gene are LGHNA and YSLEER. The CDR3 spells CASSQDPRGPTNTGELFF. The CDR3 coding sequence is TGCGCCAGCAGCCAAGACCCCAGGGGTCCCACGAACACCGGGGAGCTGTTTTTT.

This rearrangement joins TRBV5-6 to TRBJ2-5; TRBD2 matches 8 bases. This CDR3 comprises 17 residues. The ends lost 4 bases at V and 4 bases at J; junction bases unmatched: 15. Germline assignment: CDR1 SGHDT and CDR2 YYEEEE. The DNA of the CDR3 is TGTGCCAGCAGCGAAAAACTATCGGCGGGAGGCGGAGAGACCCAGTACTTC. Amino acid sequence: CASSEKLSAGGGETQYF. Full variable domain (outside the CDR3, taken from reference TRBV5-6 and TRBJ2-5): DAGVTQSPTHLIKTRGQQVTLRCSPKSGHDTVSWYQQALGQGPQFIFQYYEEEERQRGNFPDRFSGHQFPNYSSELNVNALLLGDSALYLCASSEKLSAGGGETQYFGPGTRLLVL.

This clone was found once. The V call is TRBV5-1, the J call TRBJ2-2, with 14 bases lining up with TRBD2. V was pared by 3 bases and J by 6 bases, with 10 bases of the junction left unmatched. Germline lookup yields CDR1 SGHRS and CDR2 YFSETQ. The length of the CDR3 is 18 residues. The CDR3 DNA sequence: TGCGCCAGCAGCTCACCGGGACTAGCGGGGGATGGCGCCGGGGAGCTGTTTTTT. Translation gives CASSSPGLAGDGAGELFF.

This chain uses TRBV29-1 with TRBJ1-5; 7 bases map to TRBD1. This CDR3 has 14 residues. The J segment lost 3 bases and the V segment lost 5 bases, leaving 7 bases of the junction unmatched. Germline V gives CDR1 SQVTM, CDR2 ANQGSEA. The CDR3 DNA reads as TGCAGCGTTAGCCGGGACAGCGACAATCAGCCCCAGCATTTT. It specifies CSVSRDSDNQPQHF. Combining the CDR3 with reference TRBV29-1 and TRBJ1-5 gives the whole variable domain SAVISQKPSRDICQRGTSLTIQCQVDSQVTMMFWYRQQPGQSLTLIATANQGSEATYESGFVIDKFPISRPNLTFSTLTVSNMSPEDSSIYLCSVSRDSDNQPQHFGDGTRLSIL.

V usage is TRBV5-4 and J usage is TRBJ1-1; TRBD1 matches at 9 bases. Germline CDR1 and CDR2: SGHNT and YYREEE (reference sequence). The trim removed 6 bases at V and 2 bases at J, leaving 5 bases unmatched. CDR3 length: 14 residues. As DNA, the CDR3 is TGTGCCAGCAAACGGACAGGGGAAAACACTGAAGCTTTCTTT. Translating it yields CASKRTGENTEAFF.

Note on this clone: Other DNA sequences of this sample code for an identical CDR3. The chain carries TRBV29-1 and TRBJ2-3; D is unresolved. Germline V CDR1 and CDR2: SQVTM, ANQGSEA. Trimming removed 1 base from V and 2 bases from J, with 4 bases in between. CDR3 length: 12 amino acids. The CDR3 is CSVEGSTDTQYF. The CDR3, as DNA: TGCAGCGTTGAAGGGTCCACAGATACGCAGTATTTT.

This clone was seen only once. This chain joins TRBV28 and TRBJ2-7; D not certain. Trimming removed 3 bases from V and 6 bases from J, with 9 bases in between. CDR1 MDHEN and CDR2 SYDVKM come from the germline V gene. The CDR3 extends over 12 amino acids. Here the CDR3 DNA reads TGTGCCAGCAGTTTGTCCTATGGCGAGCAGTACTTC. Its translation: CASSLSYGEQYF.